Listed here are 8 T cell receptor beta chains from one sample, sequenced in a study of T-cell reconstitution after alpha-beta-depleted transplantation in children. TCRbeta library preparation incorporated unique molecular identifiers. TCRdb redid the calling of the PCR reads with MiXCR, one entry per CDR3 protein. This sample has 500,000 or so distinct CDR3 sequences, with 32% found just once. Source: PBMCs from the stem cell graft donor, taken from the stem cell graft. The receptors originated from a human donor who donated a stem cell graft to a child with aplastic anemia.

The V and J genes are TRBV4-3 and TRBJ2-1; D unclear. The CDR3 has 18 amino acids. V gave up 0 bases and J gave up 0 bases, with 15 bases separating them. In germline, CDR1 is LGHNA, CDR2 YSLEER. The CDR3 sequence: CASSQEGFDRVSYNEQFF. For the CDR3, the DNA is TGCGCCAGCAGCCAAGAGGGCTTCGACCGGGTCTCCTACAATGAGCAGTTCTTC.

The J gene is TRBJ2-1, the V gene TRBV28; D ambiguous. The CDR3 covers 14 residues. Between the trimmed V and J ends, which lost 2 bases and 3 bases, there was a span of 8 bases. Germline CDR1 MDHEN, CDR2 SYDVKM. The CDR3 sequence: CASSLRASYNEQFF. The CDR3 DNA sequence: TGTGCCAGCAGTTTACGGGCTAGCTACAATGAGCAGTTCTTC.

This clonotype was recorded a few times. Here the CDR3 DNA reads TGTGCCAGCAGCTGGAACACAGGGCAGCGAAATTCACCCCTCCACTTT. Protein product: CASSWNTGQRNSPLHF. The chain joins TRBV7-9 to TRBJ1-6; a possible D gene is TRBD1 (6 bases). The CDR3 is made up of 16 amino acids. Germline CDR1 SEHNR, CDR2 FQNEAQ (reference sequence). Trimming left V 4 bases short and J 7 bases short, with 17 bases between.

This clonotype appeared a few times. For the CDR3, the DNA is TGTGCCAGCAGTTACTCGAAAGGGGGCAATCAGCCCCAGCATTTT. This sequence encodes CASSYSKGGNQPQHF. The chain recombines TRBV6-5 with TRBJ1-5, with a possible D match to TRBD1 (5 bases). The V end was cut by 0 bases, the J end by 2 bases, with 8 bases between. This CDR3 contains 15 residues. The germline gives CDR1 MNHEY, CDR2 SVGAGI.

This clonotype was counted a few times. The chain couples TRBV5-1 to TRBJ1-2; 7 nucleotides align to TRBD1. Germline-derived CDR1 and CDR2 are SGHRS and YFSETQ. This CDR3 contains 15 residues. The V gene end was trimmed by 4 bases and the J gene end by 4 bases; junction bases not matched to a gene: 10. The CDR3 reads CASSEGTVAGYGYTF. DNA for the CDR3: TGCGCCAGCAGCGAAGGGACAGTGGCAGGCTATGGCTACACCTTC.

J is TRBJ2-7 and V is TRBV6-1; TRBD1 agrees at 8 bases. From germline, CDR1 is MNHNS and CDR2 SASEGT. With 3 bases clipped from V and 4 bases from J, the junction kept 8 bases outside the gene matches. The CDR3 has 15 residues. The CDR3 DNA sequence: TGTGCCAGCAGTGATCAGGGGACAGGATTTTACGAGCAGTACTTC. Translated: CASSDQGTGFYEQYF.

The chain is built from TRBV5-6 and TRBJ2-7; D unresolved. V was shortened by 3 bases and J by 3 bases, with 13 bases between the two germline ends. The length of the CDR3 is 14 residues. In germline, CDR1 is SGHDT, CDR2 YYEEEE. DNA for the CDR3: TGTGCCAGCAGCTCCGGGCCACCCGACTACGAGCAGTACGTC. It codes for CASSSGPPDYEQYV.

The chain uses TRBV30 and TRBJ2-2; TRBD2 matches at 9 bases. With 2 bases clipped from V and 0 bases from J, the junction kept 7 bases outside the gene matches. Germline CDR1 is GTSNPN and CDR2 is SVGIG (reference sequence). This CDR3 region has 17 residues. The CDR3 spells CAWSLAGLSTNTGELFF. The DNA for the CDR3 is TGTGCCTGGAGTCTAGCGGGACTCTCCACGAACACCGGGGAGCTGTTTTTT.